Reported below is one T cell receptor beta chain. Its antigen is as yet unknown. The CDR3 has 14 residues. CDR1 is SGDLS and CDR2 is YYNGEE in the germline V gene. Trimming took off 4 bases at V and 3 bases at J, with 13 bases between the two ends. The assay was immunoSEQ multiplex PCR, and TCRdb's table has in-frame clones only and misses some. The table shows more than 95,000 clones, with 85% to 95% occurring only once. The data were obtained in a study of cytomegalovirus exposure and HLA in healthy donors. Study-wide background: The 90 to 150 validation repertoires were produced on the same platform as the roughly 660 repertoires of the first cohort. This was reported in a later analysis.

Study-wide findings and caveats: A few chains linked to CMV were shown in vitro to be specific for CMV antigens. High sensitivity and specificity were reportedly achieved when the classifier diagnosed cytomegalovirus status.

Donors came from a validation cohort of over a hundred subjects, distinct from the first 666-subject cohort. This receptor was identified in a woman between 18 and 29 years old in good health and CMV-seronegative. Sequenced input: PBMCs. This chain links TRBV9 with TRBJ1-1; D is unclear. CDR3 sequence (DNA): TGTGCCAGCAGCCCCCGTCCAGCGTACACTGAAGCTTTCTTT. Its protein product is CASSPRPAYTEAFF.